One sample yielded the 21 T cell receptor beta chains listed below, sequenced in a study of OX40 agonist ivuxolimab in advanced cancers. Assay: immunoSEQ multiplex PCR; the TCRdb copy retains only in-frame clones and omits some. The sample records about 72,000 clones, 88% being singletons. The source material was CD4+ or CD8+ T cells sorted from blood, sampled in a trial of the OX40 agonist ivuxolimab. These receptor sequences come from an adult with an advanced solid tumor such as melanoma, head and neck, liver or kidney cancer.

This chain connects TRBV7-2 to TRBJ2-3; a weak D match, TRBD2 (5 bases). The germline V gene has CDR1 SGHTA and CDR2 FQGNSA. The CDR3 extends over 13 amino acids. Between the trimmed V and J ends, which lost 4 bases and 8 bases, there was a span of 13 bases. The CDR3 spells CASSSPDSSTQYF. Here the CDR3 DNA reads TGTGCCAGCAGCTCCCCGGACTCCAGTACGCAGTATTTT.

V and J are TRBV6-5 and TRBJ2-1; TRBD1 might be the D (7 bases). Germline V CDR1 and CDR2: MNHEY, SVGAGI. V was cut by 2 bases and J by 8 bases, with 10 bases left in between. The CDR3 contains 13 residues. The CDR3 region has the DNA TGTGCCAGCAGTTACACAGGGGAGGATGAGCAGTTCTTC. Translated, it gives CASSYTGEDEQFF.

The CDR3 is CASSESTGQGGETQYF. For the CDR3, the DNA is TGCGCCAGCAGTGAGTCGACGGGACAGGGGGGAGAGACCCAGTACTTC. This chain links TRBV10-1 with TRBJ2-5; 11 positions agree with TRBD1. Germline loops: CDR1 WNHNN, CDR2 SYGVQD (reference sequence). CDR3 length: 16 amino acids. Germline trimming cut 0 bases from V and 4 bases from J; bases unmatched to any gene: 4.

The chain carries TRBV6-5 and TRBJ2-7, with D unresolved. Between the trimmed V and J ends, which lost 5 bases and 9 bases, there was a span of 14 bases. This CDR3 is 12 amino acids long. The germline V gene has CDR1 MNHEY and CDR2 SVGAGI. The CDR3: CASSNMQMAQYF. CDR3 DNA sequence: TGTGCCAGCAGTAATATGCAGATGGCGCAGTACTTC.

The chain couples TRBV19 to TRBJ1-4; D call uncertain. The CDR3 loop spans 15 amino acids. V lost 3 bases to trimming and J lost 8 bases, with 16 bases between them. Looked up from germline, CDR1 is LNHDA and CDR2 is SQIVND (reference sequence). The CDR3 loop is CASSIRASANEKLFF. DNA for the CDR3: TGTGCCAGTAGTATTAGGGCTTCAGCAAACGAAAAACTGTTTTTT.

The chain couples TRBV21-1 to TRBJ2-5; no DNA check was done on the table's D call, TRBD2. TRBV21-1 is a pseudogene segment. The CDR3 has 17 residues. The CDR3 loop is CASSKDVSGGAGETQYF. CDR3 nucleotides: TGTGCCAGCAGCAAAGACGTCAGCGGGGGGGCCGGAGAGACCCAGTACTTC.

The chain couples TRBV18 to TRBJ2-3; the match to TRBD2 covers 14 bases. Unmatched junction bases numbered 2, after V lost 2 bases and J lost 4 bases. Germline-derived CDR1 and CDR2 are KGHSH and LQKENI. This CDR3 comprises 16 residues. CDR3: CASSPRLAGGADTQYF. The DNA for the CDR3 is TGTGCCAGCTCACCAAGACTAGCGGGAGGGGCAGATACGCAGTATTTT. Supplemented by reference TRBV18 and TRBJ2-3, the full variable domain reads NAGVMQNPRHLVRRRGQEARLRCSPMKGHSHVYWYRQLPEEGLKFMVYLQKENIIDESGMPKERFSAEFPKEGPSILRIQQVVRGDSAAYFCASSPRLAGGADTQYFGPGTRLTVL.

J is TRBJ2-1 and V is TRBV7-2; D remains ambiguous. Per germline, CDR1 SGHTA and CDR2 FQGNSA. Trimming took off 6 bases at V and 9 bases at J, with 15 bases between the two ends. CDR3 length: 13 amino acids. The CDR3 DNA reads as TGTGCCAGCAGTCCTACGTGGGGTCCTGAGCAGTTCTTC. It yields the protein CASSPTWGPEQFF.

The chain recombines TRBV11-3 with TRBJ2-3; tentatively, D is TRBD2 (5 bases). Germline V lookup: CDR1 SGHNT, CDR2 YENEEA. The CDR3 spans 13 residues. Between the trimmed V and J ends, which lost 7 bases and 4 bases, there was a span of 12 bases. The CDR3 nucleotides are TGTGCCAGCACCCCGACTATTTCAGATACGCAGTATTTT. As protein: CASTPTISDTQYF.

The chain has TRBV27 and TRBJ2-7; no clear D. The CDR3 consists of 14 residues. Trimming shortened V by 2 bases and J by 6 bases, and 14 bases separated the two germline ends. Per germline, CDR1 MNHEY and CDR2 SMNVEV (reference sequence). DNA of the CDR3: TGTGCCAGCAGTTTAGGTCGTCCATACGGCGAGCAGTACTTC. Translating it yields CASSLGRPYGEQYF.

V and J are TRBV13 and TRBJ2-5, with 8 nucleotides matching TRBD1. V was clipped by 2 bases and J by 4 bases; unmatched bases: 6. The CDR3 length is 15 residues. Germline V gives CDR1 PRHDT, CDR2 FYEKMQ (reference sequence). The CDR3, as DNA: TGTGCCAGCAGCTTATCAGGGGGCGGACGAGAGACCCAGTACTTC. Its protein product is CASSLSGGGRETQYF.

This clone was seen a few times. The V gene is TRBV7-9, the J gene TRBJ1-1, with D possibly being TRBD1 (5 bases). CDR1 is SEHNR, CDR2 FQNEAQ, per germline (reference sequence). The CDR3 extends over 14 amino acids. The V and J ends lost 1 base and 0 bases respectively, with 6 bases between them. In DNA form, the CDR3 reads TGTGCCAGCAGCTTAGTCAGGGTGAACACTGAAGCTTTCTTT. Translating gives CASSLVRVNTEAFF.

CDR3 sequence: CASSEGQLTYEQYF. The DNA for the CDR3 is TGTGCCAGCAGTGAAGGACAGCTCACCTACGAGCAGTACTTC. The chain is built from TRBV2 and TRBJ2-7; perhaps TRBD1 as D (5 bases). The CDR3 runs 14 residues. Germline values: CDR1 SNHLY, CDR2 FYNNEI. The ends were cut back, 1 base at V and 2 bases at J, with 9 bases in the middle.

The chain has TRBV11-3 and TRBJ1-2, with D unclear. The germline gives CDR1 SGHNT, CDR2 YENEEA. The CDR3 runs to 17 residues. Between the trimmed V and J ends, which lost 5 bases and 0 bases, there was a span of 19 bases. The CDR3 sequence: CASSQSGATIANYGYTF. The CDR3 DNA reads TGTGCCAGCAGCCAGTCGGGAGCCACCATAGCTAACTATGGCTACACCTTC.

The V and J genes are TRBV11-2 and TRBJ2-5, with 16 bases matching TRBD2. Germline CDR1 and CDR2: SGHAT and FQNNGV. This CDR3 has 17 amino acids. The J segment lost 5 bases and the V segment lost 5 bases, leaving 8 bases of the junction unmatched. This CDR3 is CASSPGTSGGALETQYF. The DNA of the CDR3 is TGTGCCAGCAGCCCCGGGACTAGCGGGGGGGCTCTGGAGACCCAGTACTTC.

The V and J genes are TRBV7-2 and TRBJ1-2, with D possibly being TRBD1 (6 bases). Trimming took off 1 base at V and 7 bases at J, with 19 bases between the two ends. There are 16 residues in the CDR3. Germline assignment: CDR1 SGHTA and CDR2 FQGNSA. CDR3 protein: CASSLGVRTGALGYTF. Written as DNA, the CDR3 is TGTGCCAGCAGCTTAGGCGTTCGGACGGGGGCGCTTGGCTACACCTTC.

This chain joins TRBV7-9 and TRBJ2-6; D is unresolved. Germline V lookup: CDR1 SEHNR, CDR2 FQNEAQ (reference sequence). V lost 3 bases and J 0 bases, leaving 12 bases between the germline ends. The CDR3 loop spans 17 amino acids. DNA for the CDR3: TGTGCCAGCAGCTTCTCCCGCCCCCGCTCTGGGGCCAACGTCCTGACTTTC. Protein product: CASSFSRPRSGANVLTF.

The chain has TRBV7-9 and TRBJ2-2; D may be TRBD2 (6 bases). The CDR3 contains 13 residues. The V end lost 7 bases, the J end lost 6 bases, and 12 bases lay between the germline ends. Germline V CDR1 and CDR2: SEHNR, FQNEAQ (reference sequence). The CDR3 nucleotides read TGTGCCAGCATACGAGGGGAGGCCGGGGAGCTGTTTTTT. It encodes CASIRGEAGELFF.

The J gene is TRBJ1-1, the V gene TRBV28; possibly TRBD1 for D (5 bases). There are 15 residues in the CDR3. Germline V CDR1 and CDR2: MDHEN, SYDVKM. V lost 5 bases and J 6 bases, leaving 19 bases between the germline ends. CDR3 in amino acids: CASSRTGPSRPEAFF. The CDR3 DNA sequence: TGTGCCAGCAGTCGTACGGGGCCCTCGCGCCCTGAAGCTTTCTTT.

The chain recombines TRBV18 with TRBJ2-5, with D uncertain. CDR1 is KGHSH, CDR2 LQKENI, per germline. V was cut by 0 bases and J by 1 base, with 6 bases left in between. This CDR3 is built from 14 residues. This chain's CDR3 is CASSPPAFQETQYF. CDR3 coding DNA: TGTGCCAGCTCACCACCCGCTTTCCAAGAGACCCAGTACTTC. Based on the CDR3 plus reference TRBV18 and TRBJ2-5, the full variable domain is NAGVMQNPRHLVRRRGQEARLRCSPMKGHSHVYWYRQLPEEGLKFMVYLQKENIIDESGMPKERFSAEFPKEGPSILRIQQVVRGDSAAYFCASSPPAFQETQYFGPGTRLLVL.

The chain joins TRBV10-3 to TRBJ1-3; tentative D call: TRBD1 (6 bases). The germline gives CDR1 ENHRY, CDR2 SYGVKD. This CDR3 contains 14 residues. V was cut by 10 bases and J by 2 bases, with 15 bases left in between. This chain's CDR3 is CATRLGAPGNTIYF. CDR3 bases: TGTGCCACCCGGCTGGGGGCCCCTGGAAACACCATATATTTT.